This T cell receptor (beta chain) was observed in a study of blood T cell repertoires in COVID-19. Study-wide background: The analysed material was cDNA or gDNA that came from T cells, B-cell-depleted T cells, or PBMCs.

Only in-frame clones appear in the TCRdb table, and some are missing; sequencing was by immunoSEQ multiplex PCR. The sample yields 35,000 to 40,000 clones, approximately 91% seen once. The J segment lost 6 bases and the V segment lost 10 bases, leaving 6 bases of the junction unmatched. The CDR3 is made up of 12 amino acids. Per the germline V gene, CDR1 is WNHNN and CDR2 is SYGVQD (reference sequence). This TCR derives from a man in his 60s with active COVID-19. V usage is TRBV10-1 and J usage is TRBJ2-4; 7 bases are shared with TRBD1. The sequencing sample was made of peripheral blood. The CDR3 coding sequence is TGCGCCACGAACAGGGGTGGAAACATTCAGTACTTC. Translating it yields CATNRGGNIQYF.